A selection of T cell receptor beta chains follows, all from one sample in a study of blood T cell repertoires in COVID-19. Sequenced by immunoSEQ multiplex PCR; TCRdb stores in-frame clones only, minus some. Among about 95,000 clones listed, around 80% were seen once. The specimen sequenced was peripheral blood. The receptors stem from a human donor in a cohort sampled during active COVID-19. Each CDR3 is given with its conserved first and last residue. D genes are given only for firm matches. The listing skips clone size in some rows; elsewhere it reads once, few, many or a size class.

clone_size	v_call	cdr3_length	d_call	j_call	cdr3_nt	cdr3_aa
NA	TRBV9	14	NA	TRBJ1-1	TGTGCCAGCAGCGTGGGAACAGGGTTCACTGAAGCTTTCTTT	CASSVGTGFTEAFF
NA	TRBV14	15	TRBD1	TRBJ1-6	TGTGCCAGCAGCCCCAACAGGGGGCCTGATTCACCCCTCCACTTT	CASSPNRGPDSPLHF
NA	TRBV7-8	15	NA	TRBJ2-7	TGTGCCAGCAGCCCGATGCTAGCAAAAGAGGGCGAGCAGTACTTC	CASSPMLAKEGEQYF
once	TRBV5-6	15	NA	TRBJ2-1	TGTGCCAGCAGCTTGGACAGACGAGAAAACAATGAGCAGTTCTTC	CASSLDRRENNEQFF
few	TRBV4-1	15	TRBD1	TRBJ2-2	TGCGCCAGCAGGACAGGGGCGTCGGACACCGGGGAGCTGTTTTTT	CASRTGASDTGELFF
few	TRBV11-2	15	NA	TRBJ1-1	TGTGCCAGCAGCTTAGATCGAGCCCAAAACACTGAAGCTTTCTTT	CASSLDRAQNTEAFF
NA	TRBV5-1	15	NA	TRBJ2-7	TGCGCCAGCAGCCCGGAGGTAGGGTACCTTCTCGAGCAGTACTTC	CASSPEVGYLLEQYF
NA	TRBV14	15	TRBD1	TRBJ2-1	TGTGCCAGCAGCCCGACAGGGTGGGATAACAATGAGCAGTTCTTC	CASSPTGWDNNEQFF
NA	TRBV3-1/TRBV3-2	17	TRBD2	TRBJ2-7	TGTGCCAGCAGCCAAGCGTTATCTAGCGGGTTCTCCTACGAGCAGTACTTC	CASSQALSSGFSYEQYF
NA	TRBV7-2	14	TRBD1	TRBJ2-5	TGTGCCAGCAGCTTAGCGGGGACAGGAGGGACCCAGTACTTC	CASSLAGTGGTQYF
NA	TRBV28	16	TRBD1	TRBJ1-5	TGTGCCAGCAGTTTATCCGAGGGGGCCCAAAATCAGCCCCAGCATTTT	CASSLSEGAQNQPQHF
NA	TRBV10-2	14	TRBD1	TRBJ2-5	TGCGCCAGCAGGGCGGCCGGGACAGGGGAGACCCAGTACTTC	CASRAAGTGETQYF
NA	TRBV7-9	15	NA	TRBJ1-4	TGTGCCAGCCCAGGGGATACGGCTAATAATGAAAAACTGTTTTTT	CASPGDTANNEKLFF
once	TRBV27	14	NA	TRBJ2-5	TGTGCCAGCAGTTTAGAGGGGGTAGGAGAGACCCAGTACTTC	CASSLEGVGETQYF
NA	TRBV5-1	13	TRBD1	TRBJ1-1	TGCGCCAGCAGCCCTGGGACAGGAGGTTCAGCTTTCTTT	CASSPGTGGSAFF
NA	TRBV5-1	13	TRBD2	TRBJ2-1	TGCGCCAGCAGCCCGACTAGCTCGGATGAGCAGTTCTTC	CASSPTSSDEQFF
NA	TRBV7-7	16	TRBD2	TRBJ2-1	TGTGCTAGCAGCTTAGGTTCACTAGCGGGAGCCAATGAGCAGTTCTTC	CASSLGSLAGANEQFF
NA	TRBV6-5	14	NA	TRBJ1-1	TGTGCCAGCAGTTACTCAGGGAGCGGAGAGGAAGCTTTCTTT	CASSYSGSGEEAFF
NA	TRBV9	14	TRBD1	TRBJ1-4	TGTGCCAGCACCAGGACAGGCGGTAATGAAAAACTGTTTTTT	CASTRTGGNEKLFF
few	TRBV12-3/TRBV12-4	13	NA	TRBJ1-3	TGTGCCAGCAGTTTCGGAGGCGGAAACACCATATATTTT	CASSFGGGNTIYF
NA	TRBV10-3	12	NA	TRBJ2-1	TGTGCCATCAGAGACTCTTACAATGAGCAGTTCTTC	CAIRDSYNEQFF
NA	TRBV7-6	15	NA	TRBJ2-7	TGTGCCAGCAGCCCTCGGACAGCGGTCTCCTACGAGCAGTACTTC	CASSPRTAVSYEQYF
NA	TRBV27	12	NA	TRBJ1-2	TGTGCCAGCTTTGCGGGGGCCTATGGCTACACCTTC	CASFAGAYGYTF
NA	TRBV5-4	14	TRBD1	TRBJ1-2	TGTGCCAGCAGCCCAAGGGACAGCGACTATGGCTACACCTTC	CASSPRDSDYGYTF
NA	TRBV2	14	NA	TRBJ1-5	TGTGCCAGCAGTGAAGGCGGGATCTCTCAGCCCCAGCATTTT	CASSEGGISQPQHF
NA	TRBV19	13	TRBD1	TRBJ2-3	TGTGCCAGTATGACAGGGTCTACAGATACGCAGTATTTT	CASMTGSTDTQYF
NA	TRBV6-1	14	TRBD2	TRBJ2-4	TGTGCCAGCAGTGAAGCATCGGGAGGGAACATTCAGTACTTC	CASSEASGGNIQYF
NA	TRBV28	16	TRBD2	TRBJ2-1	TGTGCCAGCAGTTTATATCGGGGAGGGAATTTGAATGAGCAGTTCTTC	CASSLYRGGNLNEQFF
NA	TRBV5-8	16	TRBD2	TRBJ2-7	TGTGCCAGCAGCCTCAACACGGGACTAGCGGGGCAGGAGCAGTACTTC	CASSLNTGLAGQEQYF
few	TRBV18	13	NA	TRBJ1-5	TGTGCCAGCTCACCTTCGACAGTTCAGCCCCAGCATTTT	CASSPSTVQPQHF
NA	TRBV18	15	NA	TRBJ1-2	TGTGCCAGCTCACCTTCGGCAGCAAGGACTGATGGCTACACCTTC	CASSPSAARTDGYTF
once	TRBV27	16	TRBD2	TRBJ2-1	TGTGCCAGCAGTTTATTAGCGGGAGGGCCGGTCAATGAGCAGTTCTTC	CASSLLAGGPVNEQFF
NA	TRBV5-1	14	NA	TRBJ2-1	TGCGCCAGCAGCGGGGACTCCCGAGCCTATGAGCAGTTCTTC	CASSGDSRAYEQFF
NA	TRBV5-8	15	NA	TRBJ1-2	TGTGCCAGCAGCTTTAAGGACTCCGCTAACTATGGCTACACCTTC	CASSFKDSANYGYTF
NA	TRBV4-2	18	NA	TRBJ2-1	TGTGCCAGCAGCCAAGATCTGAGTGGAGGGAGTTCCTACAATGAGCAGTTCTTC	CASSQDLSGGSSYNEQFF
NA	TRBV6-1	15	NA	TRBJ2-5	TGTGCCAGCAGTGAAATGGGGGCAGGGTTGGGGACCCAGTACTTC	CASSEMGAGLGTQYF
NA	TRBV5-1	13	NA	TRBJ2-7	TGCGCCAGCAGCTTGGACACAGCCTACGAGCAGTACTTC	CASSLDTAYEQYF
NA	TRBV6-2/TRBV6-3	12	NA	TRBJ2-7	TGTGCCAGCAGTATGACAGGATACGAGCAGTACTTC	CASSMTGYEQYF
NA	TRBV5-4	17	TRBD2	TRBJ2-2	TGTGCCAGCAGCTTGGAAGCTAGCGGGGGGCCATCCGGGGAGCTGTTTTTT	CASSLEASGGPSGELFF
NA	TRBV9	15	NA	TRBJ1-2	TGTGCCAGCAGCGTAAGATGGGAGGGCGAAGGTGGCTACACCTTC	CASSVRWEGEGGYTF
NA	TRBV5-1	16	NA	TRBJ2-1	TGCGCCAGCAGCTTGGTTGTAGCGGCCTCCTACAATGAGCAGTTCTTC	CASSLVVAASYNEQFF
NA	TRBV29-1	14	TRBD1	TRBJ1-2	TGCAGCGCTTTAATACACAGGGGTGTGGGGGGCTACACCTTC	CSALIHRGVGGYTF
NA	TRBV9	15	TRBD2	TRBJ2-3	TGTGCCAGCAGCCCCGTGAGCGGGGGCACAGATACGCAGTATTTT	CASSPVSGGTDTQYF
NA	TRBV11-3	13	NA	TRBJ1-1	TGTGCCAGCAGCTTCAAGGGAGACACTGAAGCTTTCTTT	CASSFKGDTEAFF
NA	TRBV6-6	16	TRBD2	TRBJ2-2	TGTGCCAGCAGTCGGACTAGCGGGAGCTCTGACGGGGAGCTGTTTTTT	CASSRTSGSSDGELFF